The 17 T cell receptor beta chains below were found in one sample sequenced in a study of blood T cell repertoires in COVID-19. Using immunoSEQ multiplex PCR, the repertoire was profiled, and TCRdb retains in-frame clones only, with some absent. Altogether about 250,000 clones are present, approximately 85% being singletons, with the ten largest covering around 5.5%. The sequenced sample consisted of peripheral blood. Receptors were obtained from a man aged 45-60 years with COVID-19, enrolled during active disease.

The chain links TRBV29-1 to TRBJ1-1, with D possibly being TRBD1 (5 bases). The CDR3 has 13 amino acids. The germline gives CDR1 SQVTM, CDR2 ANQGSEA. V lost 2 bases and J lost 2, with 9 bases in between. CDR3 nucleotide sequence: TGCAGCGTTGAAAGACAGACCAACACTGAAGCTTTCTTT. Translating it yields CSVERQTNTEAFF.

The V call is TRBV9, the J call TRBJ2-7; no definite D call. V lost 2 bases and J lost 6, with 15 bases in between. The germline V gene has CDR1 SGDLS and CDR2 YYNGEE. The CDR3 is 14 residues long. The CDR3 sequence is CASSVYTTGAEQYF. The DNA of the CDR3 is TGTGCCAGCAGCGTCTATACAACCGGAGCCGAGCAGTACTTC.

The count of this clone is one. This chain uses TRBV12-3 or TRBV12-4 with TRBJ2-1, with 9 bases matching TRBD1. The V gene end was trimmed by 2 bases and the J gene end by 16 bases; junction bases not matched to a gene: 9. The CDR3 has 13 residues. In DNA form, the CDR3 reads TGTGCCAGCAGTTTACAACAGGGGGCTAATTTTTTCTTC. It specifies CASSLQQGANFFF.

The chain couples TRBV7-2 to TRBJ2-3; TRBD1 agrees at 10 bases. J lost 4 bases, V lost 3 bases, and 4 bases had no gene match. Germline loops: CDR1 SGHTA, CDR2 FQGNSA. The CDR3 sequence is 15 residues long. The chain's CDR3 is CASSLRQGAADTQYF. The CDR3 DNA reads TGTGCCAGCAGCTTGAGACAGGGGGCGGCAGATACGCAGTATTTT.

The V and J genes are TRBV3-1 (or the pseudogene TRBV3-2) and TRBJ2-2; 7 bases are shared with TRBD1. Germline CDR1 is LGHDT and CDR2 is YNNKEL (reference sequence). The J segment lost 7 bases and the V segment lost 4 bases, leaving 9 bases of the junction unmatched. CDR3 length equals 15 residues. CDR3 sequence (DNA): TGTGCCAGCAGCCTACGACAGGGAAGGGACGGGGAGCTGTTTTTT. Its protein product is CASSLRQGRDGELFF.

The J gene is TRBJ2-5, the V gene TRBV5-1; 7 bases match TRBD2. This CDR3 has 14 amino acids. CDR1 and CDR2 (germline): SGHRS, YFSETQ. Unmatched junction bases numbered 8, after V lost 5 bases and J lost 4 bases. CDR3 region: CASSGGGGLETQYF. The CDR3 DNA sequence: TGCGCCAGCAGTGGCGGCGGGGGTTTAGAGACCCAGTACTTC.

The count of this clone is one. The chain has TRBV7-3 and TRBJ2-3; 13 bases are shared with TRBD2. With 4 bases clipped from V and 11 bases from J, the junction kept 9 bases outside the gene matches. Germline V lookup: CDR1 SGHTA, CDR2 FQGTGA. This CDR3 spans 15 amino acids. CDR3: CASSSAGTSGEQQYF. In DNA form, the CDR3 reads TGTGCCAGCAGCTCCGCCGGGACTAGCGGGGAGCAGCAGTATTTT.

The chain carries TRBV9 and TRBJ2-3; D is undetermined. The germline gives CDR1 SGDLS, CDR2 YYNGEE. V lost 1 base to trimming and J lost 5 bases, with 8 bases between them. The CDR3 extends over 13 amino acids. CDR3 protein: CASSVPPLDTQYF. The CDR3, as DNA: TGTGCCAGCAGCGTACCCCCACTAGATACGCAGTATTTT.

V gene TRBV9 combines with J gene TRBJ2-2; maybe TRBD2 (6 bases). Germline V gene lookup returns CDR1 SGDLS and CDR2 YYNGEE. The V end was cut by 7 bases, the J end by 6 bases, with 10 bases between. CDR3 size: 12 residues. The DNA for the CDR3 is TGTGCCAGCGGAGGGCGGTCCGGGGAGCTGTTTTTT. Translated: CASGGRSGELFF.

The chain has TRBV9 and TRBJ1-4, with 7 bases lining up with TRBD1. Germline V gene lookup returns CDR1 SGDLS and CDR2 YYNGEE. This CDR3 comprises 12 residues. Trimming removed 7 bases from V and 4 bases from J; junction bases left unmatched: 1. The CDR3 DNA follows: TGTGCCAGCCAGGGGGGTAATGAAAAACTGTTTTTT. Protein product: CASQGGNEKLFF.

The rearrangement uses TRBV2 and TRBJ1-1; a weak D match, TRBD1 (6 bases). CDR3 length: 13 amino acids. Germline loops: CDR1 SNHLY, CDR2 FYNNEI. The V and J ends lost 4 bases and 2 bases respectively, with 8 bases between them. The CDR3 DNA is TGTGCCAGCAGTGGACAGGTCAACACTGAAGCTTTCTTT. Encoded protein: CASSGQVNTEAFF.

The CDR3 sequence is CASRPGGNTEAFF. Here the CDR3 DNA reads TGTGCCAGCAGACCAGGGGGAAACACTGAAGCTTTCTTT. V usage is TRBV25-1 and J usage is TRBJ1-1; the match to TRBD1 covers 7 bases. Per the germline V gene, CDR1 is MGHDK and CDR2 is SYGVNS. The trim removed 6 bases at V and 2 bases at J, leaving 3 bases unmatched. This CDR3 region has 13 residues.

The V call is TRBV4-3, the J call TRBJ2-3; 7 bases fit TRBD2. V shed 1 base and J 0 bases; nucleotides not matched to a gene: 4. The CDR3 covers 16 residues. Germline V gives CDR1 LGHNA, CDR2 YSLEER. In DNA form, the CDR3 reads TGCGCCAGCAGCCAAGGGCTAGCGGCTAGCACAGATACGCAGTATTTT. This encodes CASSQGLAASTDTQYF.

This clone has just one count. This sample includes further DNA sequences coding for the same CDR3. This chain connects TRBV5-5 to TRBJ1-1; D gene unclear. The CDR3 runs 14 residues. Trimming shortened V by 0 bases and J by 2 bases, and 8 bases separated the two germline ends. In germline, CDR1 is SGHKS, CDR2 YYEKEE (reference sequence). Here the CDR3 reads CASSLDILNTEAFF. Here the CDR3 DNA reads TGTGCCAGCAGCTTGGACATACTAAACACTGAAGCTTTCTTT.

The chain couples TRBV12-3 or TRBV12-4 to TRBJ1-4, with D unresolved. Between the trimmed V and J ends, which lost 6 bases and 8 bases, there was a span of 10 bases. CDR3 length equals 12 residues. CDR3 amino acids: CASSQLLEKLFF. Written as DNA, the CDR3 is TGTGCCAGCAGCCAACTCCTCGAAAAACTGTTTTTT.

Only one count was recorded for this clone. The V and J genes are TRBV7-9 and TRBJ2-5, with D unclear. V lost 0 bases to trimming and J lost 2 bases, with 13 bases between them. The CDR3 is made up of 16 amino acids. Germline CDR1 and CDR2: SEHNR and FQNEAQ (reference sequence). CDR3 amino acids: CASSLAYGGGQETQYF. The DNA of the CDR3 is TGTGCCAGCAGCTTAGCGTACGGCGGTGGGCAAGAGACCCAGTACTTC.

The chain employs TRBV18 and TRBJ1-5; 11 nucleotides line up with TRBD1. Unmatched junction bases numbered 9, after V lost 4 bases and J lost 10 bases. CDR1 is KGHSH, CDR2 LQKENI, per germline. This CDR3 spans 15 amino acids. CDR3 coding DNA: TGTGCCAGCTCACGTGGACAGGGGGCCATTAATCCCCAGCATTTT. Translated: CASSRGQGAINPQHF. Full variable domain (remainder filled in from reference TRBV18 and TRBJ1-5): NAGVMQNPRHLVRRRGQEARLRCSPMKGHSHVYWYRQLPEEGLKFMVYLQKENIIDESGMPKERFSAEFPKEGPSILRIQQVVRGDSAAYFCASSRGQGAINPQHFGDGTRLSIL.